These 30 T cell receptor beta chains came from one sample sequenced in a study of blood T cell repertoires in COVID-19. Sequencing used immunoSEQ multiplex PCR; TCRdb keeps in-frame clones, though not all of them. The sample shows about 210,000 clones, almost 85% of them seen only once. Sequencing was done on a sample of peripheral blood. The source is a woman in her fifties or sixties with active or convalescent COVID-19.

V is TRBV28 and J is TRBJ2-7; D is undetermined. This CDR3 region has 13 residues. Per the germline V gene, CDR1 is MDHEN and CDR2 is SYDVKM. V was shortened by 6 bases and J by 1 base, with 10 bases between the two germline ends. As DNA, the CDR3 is TGTGCCAGCAGGCTACCTAAGTCCTACGAGCAGTACTTC. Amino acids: CASRLPKSYEQYF.

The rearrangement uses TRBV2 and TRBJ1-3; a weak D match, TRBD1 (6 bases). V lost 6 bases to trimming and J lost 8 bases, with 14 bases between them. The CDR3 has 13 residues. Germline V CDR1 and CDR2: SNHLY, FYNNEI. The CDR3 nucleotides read TGTGCCAGCAGCTCCAGGGGCGCGGACACCATATATTTT. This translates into CASSSRGADTIYF.

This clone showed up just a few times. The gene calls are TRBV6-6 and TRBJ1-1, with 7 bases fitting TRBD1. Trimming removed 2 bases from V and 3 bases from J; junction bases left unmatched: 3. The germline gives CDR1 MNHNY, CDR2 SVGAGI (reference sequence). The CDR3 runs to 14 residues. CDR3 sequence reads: CASSYAGQHTEAFF. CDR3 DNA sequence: TGTGCCAGCAGTTACGCGGGACAGCACACTGAAGCTTTCTTT.

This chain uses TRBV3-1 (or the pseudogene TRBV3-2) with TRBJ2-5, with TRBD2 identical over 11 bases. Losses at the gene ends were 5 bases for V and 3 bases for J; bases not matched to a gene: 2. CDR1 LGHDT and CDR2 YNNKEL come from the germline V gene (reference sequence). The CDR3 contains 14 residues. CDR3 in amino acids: CASSLLAGEETQYF. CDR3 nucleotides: TGTGCCAGCAGCTTACTAGCGGGGGAAGAGACCCAGTACTTC.

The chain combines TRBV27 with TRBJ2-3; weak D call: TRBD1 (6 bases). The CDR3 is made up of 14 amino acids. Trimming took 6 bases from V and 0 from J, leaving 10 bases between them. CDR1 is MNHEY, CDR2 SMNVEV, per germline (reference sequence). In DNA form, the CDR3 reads TGTGCCAGCAGAACGGACAGTAGCACAGATACGCAGTATTTT. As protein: CASRTDSSTDTQYF.

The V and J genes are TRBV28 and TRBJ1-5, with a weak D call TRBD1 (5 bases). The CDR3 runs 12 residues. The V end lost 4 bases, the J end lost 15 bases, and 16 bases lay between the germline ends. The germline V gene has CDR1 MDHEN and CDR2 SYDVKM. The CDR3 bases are TGTGCCAGCAGTTACGTCGGGGGGTTGAGGCATTTT. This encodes CASSYVGGLRHF.

CDR3 in amino acids: CASSPPGLVDEQYF. The DNA for the CDR3 is TGTGCCAGCAGTCCCCCGGGACTAGTTGACGAGCAGTACTTC. The rearrangement joins TRBV6-5 to TRBJ2-7, with 8 nucleotides matching TRBD2. After removal of 5 bases from V and 5 bases from J, the junction contained 8 bases not matched to a gene. This CDR3 has 14 amino acids. CDR1 and CDR2 (germline): MNHEY, SVGAGI.

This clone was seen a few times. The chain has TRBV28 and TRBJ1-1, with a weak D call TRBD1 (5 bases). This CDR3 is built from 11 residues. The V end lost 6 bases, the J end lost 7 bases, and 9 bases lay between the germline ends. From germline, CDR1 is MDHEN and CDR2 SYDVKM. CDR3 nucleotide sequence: TGTGCCAGCAGAACCAGGGTTGAAGCTTTCTTT. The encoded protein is CASRTRVEAFF.

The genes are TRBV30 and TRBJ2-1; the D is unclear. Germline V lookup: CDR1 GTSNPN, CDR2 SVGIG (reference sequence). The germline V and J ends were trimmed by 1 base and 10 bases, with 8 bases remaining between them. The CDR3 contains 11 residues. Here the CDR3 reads CAWSAQAEQFF. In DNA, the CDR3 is TGTGCCTGGAGTGCCCAAGCCGAGCAGTTCTTC.

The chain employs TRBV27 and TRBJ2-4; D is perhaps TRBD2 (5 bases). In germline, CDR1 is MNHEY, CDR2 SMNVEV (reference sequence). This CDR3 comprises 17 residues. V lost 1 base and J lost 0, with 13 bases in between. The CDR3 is CASSLLAPDLAKNIQYF. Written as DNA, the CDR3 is TGTGCCAGCAGTTTATTAGCGCCCGATTTAGCCAAAAACATTCAGTACTTC.

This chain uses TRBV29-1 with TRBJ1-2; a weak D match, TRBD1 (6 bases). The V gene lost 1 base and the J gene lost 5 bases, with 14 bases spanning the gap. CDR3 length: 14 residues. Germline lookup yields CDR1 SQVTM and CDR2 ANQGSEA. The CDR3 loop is CSVEVPFRGYGYTF. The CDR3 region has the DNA TGCAGCGTTGAAGTACCATTCAGGGGTTATGGCTACACCTTC.

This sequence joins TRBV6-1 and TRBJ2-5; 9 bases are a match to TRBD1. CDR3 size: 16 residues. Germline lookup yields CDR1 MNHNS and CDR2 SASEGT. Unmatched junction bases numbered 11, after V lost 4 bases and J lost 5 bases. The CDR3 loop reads CASSARQQGAKETQYF. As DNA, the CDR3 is TGTGCCAGCAGTGCCCGGCAACAGGGGGCGAAGGAGACCCAGTACTTC.

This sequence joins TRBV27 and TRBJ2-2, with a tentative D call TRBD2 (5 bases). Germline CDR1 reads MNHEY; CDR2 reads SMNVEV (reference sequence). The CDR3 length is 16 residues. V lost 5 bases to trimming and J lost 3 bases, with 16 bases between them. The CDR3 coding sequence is TGTGCCAGCAGTCCACTAGGGCGGGTTGACACCGGGGAGCTGTTTTTT. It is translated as CASSPLGRVDTGELFF.

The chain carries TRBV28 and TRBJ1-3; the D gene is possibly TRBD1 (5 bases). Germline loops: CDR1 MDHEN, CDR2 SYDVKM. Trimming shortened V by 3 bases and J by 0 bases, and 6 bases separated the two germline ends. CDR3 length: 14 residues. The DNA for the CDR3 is TGTGCCAGCAGTTTCAGGGTCTCTGGAAACACCATATATTTT. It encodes CASSFRVSGNTIYF.

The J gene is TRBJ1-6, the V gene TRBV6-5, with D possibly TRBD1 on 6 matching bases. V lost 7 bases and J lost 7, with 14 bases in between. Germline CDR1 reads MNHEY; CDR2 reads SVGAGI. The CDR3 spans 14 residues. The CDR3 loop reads CASNFDRSNSPLHF. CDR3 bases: TGTGCCAGCAACTTCGACAGGAGCAATTCACCCCTCCACTTT.

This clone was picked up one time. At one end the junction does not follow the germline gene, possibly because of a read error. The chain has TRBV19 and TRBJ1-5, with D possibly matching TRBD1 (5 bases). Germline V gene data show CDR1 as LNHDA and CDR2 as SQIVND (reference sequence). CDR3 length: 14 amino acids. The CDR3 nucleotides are TGTGCCAGTAGTGAACAGGTAGGCAACCAGCCCCAGCATTTT. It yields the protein CASSEQVGNQPQHF.

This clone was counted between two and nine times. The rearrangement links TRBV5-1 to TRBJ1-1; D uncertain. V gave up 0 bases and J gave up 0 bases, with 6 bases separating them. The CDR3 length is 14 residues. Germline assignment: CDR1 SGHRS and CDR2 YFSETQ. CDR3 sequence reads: CASSLDGVNTEAFF. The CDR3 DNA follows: TGCGCCAGCAGCTTGGACGGGGTGAACACTGAAGCTTTCTTT.

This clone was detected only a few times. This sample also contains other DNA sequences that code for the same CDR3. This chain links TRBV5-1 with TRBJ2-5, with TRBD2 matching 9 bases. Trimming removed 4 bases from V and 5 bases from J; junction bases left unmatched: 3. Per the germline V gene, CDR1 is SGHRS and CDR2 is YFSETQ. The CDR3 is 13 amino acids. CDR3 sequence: CASSGTSGETQYF. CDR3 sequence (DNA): TGCGCCAGCAGCGGAACTAGCGGGGAGACCCAGTACTTC.

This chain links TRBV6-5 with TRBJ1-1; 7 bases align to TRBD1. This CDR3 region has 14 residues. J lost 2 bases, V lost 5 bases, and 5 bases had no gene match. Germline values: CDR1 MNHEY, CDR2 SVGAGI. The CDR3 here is CASSPGTANTEAFF. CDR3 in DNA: TGTGCCAGCAGTCCTGGGACAGCCAACACTGAAGCTTTCTTT.

In nucleotides, the CDR3 is TGTGCCACCAGCAGCTCTCTCTACAGTTCAGACATTTATAATTCACCCCTCCACTTT. Translating gives CATSSSLYSSDIYNSPLHF. V is TRBV15 and J is TRBJ1-6; D is uncertain. The germline V gene has CDR1 LNHNV and CDR2 YYDKDF (reference sequence). The CDR3 has 19 amino acids. V dropped 3 bases and J dropped 4 bases, with 22 bases sitting between them.

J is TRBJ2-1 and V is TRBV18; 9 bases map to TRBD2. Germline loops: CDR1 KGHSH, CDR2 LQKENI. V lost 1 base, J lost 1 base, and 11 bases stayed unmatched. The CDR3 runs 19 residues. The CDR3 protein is CASSPRASGTLLSYNEQFF. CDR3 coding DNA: TGTGCCAGCTCACCACGGGCTAGCGGGACTCTCTTGTCCTACAATGAGCAGTTCTTC.

CDR3 nucleotides: TGTGCCAGCAGCCCTGACAGGTTCGAGGGCTACACCTTC. Its protein product is CASSPDRFEGYTF. V gene TRBV5-4 combines with J gene TRBJ1-2; possible D gene TRBD1, 6 bases. The CDR3 is made up of 13 amino acids. Germline V gene lookup returns CDR1 SGHNT and CDR2 YYREEE (reference sequence). The V end lost 4 bases, the J end lost 8 bases, and 15 bases lay between the germline ends.

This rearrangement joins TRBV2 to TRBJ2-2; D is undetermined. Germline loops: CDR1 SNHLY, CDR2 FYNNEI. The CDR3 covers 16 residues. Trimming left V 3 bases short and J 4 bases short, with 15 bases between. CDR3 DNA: TGTGCCAGCAGTGAGTGGGCCTCCCCCAGCACCGGGGAGCTGTTTTTT. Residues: CASSEWASPSTGELFF.

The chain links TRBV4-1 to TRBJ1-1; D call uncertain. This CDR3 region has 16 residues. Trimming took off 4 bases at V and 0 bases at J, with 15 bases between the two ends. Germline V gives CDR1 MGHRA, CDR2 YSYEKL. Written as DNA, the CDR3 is TGCGCCAGCAGCCCCAACTACCAGACCTTGAACACTGAAGCTTTCTTT. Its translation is CASSPNYQTLNTEAFF.

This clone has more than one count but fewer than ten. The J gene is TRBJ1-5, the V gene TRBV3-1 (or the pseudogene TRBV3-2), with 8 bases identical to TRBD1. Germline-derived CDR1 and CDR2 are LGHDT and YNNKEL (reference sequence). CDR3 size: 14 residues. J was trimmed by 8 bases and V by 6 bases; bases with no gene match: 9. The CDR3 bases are TGTGCCAGCAGTGTCGGGACAGGAGGGAAGCCCCAGCATTTT. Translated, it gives CASSVGTGGKPQHF.

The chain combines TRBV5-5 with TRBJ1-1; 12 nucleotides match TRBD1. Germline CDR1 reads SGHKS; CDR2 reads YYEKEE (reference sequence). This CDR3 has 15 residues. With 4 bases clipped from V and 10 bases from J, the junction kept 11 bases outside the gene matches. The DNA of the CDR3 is TGTGCCAGCAGCCGGGGACAGGGGGCAATAGTTTCAGCTTTCTTT. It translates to CASSRGQGAIVSAFF.

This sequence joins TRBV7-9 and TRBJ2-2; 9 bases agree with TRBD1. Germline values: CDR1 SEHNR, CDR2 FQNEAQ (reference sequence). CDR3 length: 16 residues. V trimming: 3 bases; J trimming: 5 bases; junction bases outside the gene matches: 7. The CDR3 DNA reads TGTGCCAGCAGCTTGGGGACAGGGTCCTTTACCGGGGAGCTGTTTTTT. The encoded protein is CASSLGTGSFTGELFF.

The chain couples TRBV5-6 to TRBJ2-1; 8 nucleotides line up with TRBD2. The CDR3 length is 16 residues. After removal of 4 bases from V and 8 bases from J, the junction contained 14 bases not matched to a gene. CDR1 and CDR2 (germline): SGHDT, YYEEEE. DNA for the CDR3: TGTGCCAGCAGCGGGCTAGCGGGTCGTTCGGACGATGAGCAGTTCTTC. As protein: CASSGLAGRSDDEQFF.

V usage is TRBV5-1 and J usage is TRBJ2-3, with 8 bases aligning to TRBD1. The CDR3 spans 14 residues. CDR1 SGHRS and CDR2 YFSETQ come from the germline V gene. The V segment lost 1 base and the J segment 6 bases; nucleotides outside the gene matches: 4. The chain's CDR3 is CASSLMGDRDTQYF. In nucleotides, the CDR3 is TGCGCCAGCAGCTTGATGGGGGACAGGGATACGCAGTATTTT.

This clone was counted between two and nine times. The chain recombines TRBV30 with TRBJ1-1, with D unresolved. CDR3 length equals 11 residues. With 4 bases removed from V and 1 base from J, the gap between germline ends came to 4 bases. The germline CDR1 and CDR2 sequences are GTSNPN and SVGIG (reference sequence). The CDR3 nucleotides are TGTGCCTGGATCAGGAACACTGAAGCTTTCTTT. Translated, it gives CAWIRNTEAFF.